A single sample gave rise to the 14 T cell receptor beta chains below, sequenced in a study of blood T cell repertoires in COVID-19. Sequenced by immunoSEQ multiplex PCR; TCRdb stores in-frame clones only, minus some. In the table there are roughly 100,000 clones, around 74% of which are singletons. The material sequenced was peripheral blood. Receptors were obtained from a woman in her 70s with acute or convalescent COVID-19.

The chain uses TRBV11-2 and TRBJ2-5; the D is unclear. The CDR3 length is 12 residues. Trimming took off 5 bases at V and 5 bases at J, with 9 bases between the two ends. The V gene's germline CDR1 is SGHAT and CDR2 FQNNGV. CDR3 coding DNA: TGTGCCAGCAGCCCCATAGTTGAGACCCAGTACTTC. Its protein product is CASSPIVETQYF. Variable domain in full (rest from reference TRBV11-2 and TRBJ2-5): EAGVAQSPRYKIIEKRQSVAFWCNPISGHATLYWYQQILGQGPKLLIQFQNNGVVDDSQLPKDRFSAERLKGVDSTLKIQPAKLEDSAVYLCASSPIVETQYFGPGTRLLVL.

The chain uses TRBV9 and TRBJ2-3; TRBD2 might be the D (7 bases). V dropped 3 bases and J dropped 1 base, with 18 bases sitting between them. Germline-derived CDR1 and CDR2 are SGDLS and YYNGEE. This CDR3 has 17 residues. In nucleotides, the CDR3 is TGTGCCAGCAGCGCTGGGAGGGGGGGTATTGGCACAGATACGCAGTATTTT. Its protein product is CASSAGRGGIGTDTQYF.

The J gene is TRBJ1-1, the V gene TRBV20-1; D gene uncertain. Germline CDR1 and CDR2: DFQATT and SNEGSKA (reference sequence). This CDR3 contains 15 residues. V lost 3 bases and J lost 0, with 14 bases in between. The CDR3 loop is CSASGVGRLNTEAFF. DNA for the CDR3: TGCAGTGCTAGTGGGGTGGGGAGGCTGAACACTGAAGCTTTCTTT.

CDR3 in DNA: TGCAGCGTTGAAGATCCGGCAGGGTATGGAAACACCATATATTTT. Protein sequence: CSVEDPAGYGNTIYF. V and J are TRBV29-1 and TRBJ1-3; D perhaps matches TRBD1 (5 bases). Trimming took off 0 bases at V and 3 bases at J, with 12 bases between the two ends. CDR1 SQVTM and CDR2 ANQGSEA come from the germline V gene. CDR3 length equals 15 residues.

The chain uses TRBV16 and TRBJ2-7; 12 nucleotides match TRBD2. Trimming at V came to 4 bases and at J to 3 bases, leaving 1 base not matched to a gene. In germline, CDR1 is KGHSY, CDR2 FQNENV. The CDR3 is 14 amino acids. The CDR3 spells CASSLTSGSYEQYF. Written as DNA, the CDR3 is TGTGCCAGCAGCCTGACTAGCGGGAGCTACGAGCAGTACTTC.

The sample holds one count of this clone. V and J are TRBV5-1 and TRBJ2-7, with 9 bases fitting TRBD2. Trimming cost V 10 bases and J 0 bases; bases outside gene matches: 14. This CDR3 comprises 16 residues. Germline V lookup: CDR1 SGHRS, CDR2 YFSETQ. CDR3 DNA: TGCGCCCGCTGCGGGGGCGGGGGGGAGAGCTCCTACGAGCAGTACTTC. Translated, it gives CARCGGGGESSYEQYF.

The chain links TRBV7-2 to TRBJ1-2; no clear D gene. Germline V lookup: CDR1 SGHTA, CDR2 FQGNSA. V was shortened by 0 bases and J by 2 bases, with 10 bases between the two germline ends. The CDR3 is 15 residues long. CDR3 nucleotide sequence: TGTGCCAGCAGCTTAGCCCCTCAGGCCAACTATGGCTACACCTTC. Encoded protein: CASSLAPQANYGYTF.

The rearrangement links TRBV27 to TRBJ2-6; TRBD2 matches at 14 bases. CDR3 length: 17 residues. V dropped 6 bases and J dropped 1; count of bases not matched to a gene: 2. Looked up from germline, CDR1 is MNHEY and CDR2 is SMNVEV (reference sequence). CDR3 nucleotides: TGTGCCAGCAGCAGACTAGCGGGGGGGTCTGGGGCCAACGTCCTGACTTTC. This gives the protein CASSRLAGGSGANVLTF.

The rearrangement joins TRBV6-6 to TRBJ2-5; D is perhaps TRBD1 (6 bases). This CDR3 has 15 amino acids. The V end lost 4 bases, the J end lost 4 bases, and 16 bases lay between the germline ends. CDR1 is MNHNY and CDR2 is SVGAGI in the germline V gene (reference sequence). CDR3 sequence (DNA): TGTGCCAGCAGTTTACAGGGTAGGGCGGGAGAGACCCAGTACTTC. Translation gives CASSLQGRAGETQYF.

In this sample, this clone turned up once. The chain carries TRBV7-9 and TRBJ2-2; tentative D call: TRBD1 (5 bases). CDR1 is SEHNR, CDR2 FQNEAQ, per germline (reference sequence). This CDR3 region has 15 residues. V was pared by 5 bases and J by 7 bases, with 17 bases between. The CDR3, as DNA: TGTGCCAGCAGCCCCCTGGCAGGGCTTAGCGGGGAGCTGTTTTTT. Its protein product is CASSPLAGLSGELFF.

The genes are TRBV5-5 and TRBJ1-1; perhaps TRBD1 as D (6 bases). The CDR3 is 15 amino acids. Trimming took off 7 bases at V and 0 bases at J, with 16 bases between the two ends. CDR1 SGHKS and CDR2 YYEKEE come from the germline V gene (reference sequence). CDR3 amino acids: CASLLSGHMNTEAFF. The CDR3 DNA sequence: TGTGCCAGCTTACTCTCGGGACACATGAACACTGAAGCTTTCTTT. The variable domain in full, completed from reference TRBV5-5 and TRBJ1-1, reads DAGVTQSPTHLIKTRGQQVTLRCSPISGHKSVSWYQQVLGQGPQFIFQYYEKEERGRGNFPDRFSARQFPNYSSELNVNALLLGDSALYLCASLLSGHMNTEAFFGQGTRLTVV.

The V and J genes are TRBV19 and TRBJ1-5; 8 positions match TRBD1. Germline V gene sequence: CDR1 LNHDA, CDR2 SQIVND (reference sequence). V shed 7 bases, J shed 0 bases, and the junction held 5 bases outside the gene matches. This CDR3 contains 15 residues. CDR3 residues: CASTGTGLSNQPQHF. The CDR3 bases are TGTGCCAGTACCGGGACAGGTCTTAGCAATCAGCCCCAGCATTTT. Filled out from reference TRBV19 and TRBJ1-5, the complete variable domain reads DGGITQSPKYLFRKEGQNVTLSCEQNLNHDAMYWYRQDPGQGLRLIYYSQIVNDFQKGDIAEGYSVSREKKESFPLTVTSAQKNPTAFYLCASTGTGLSNQPQHFGDGTRLSIL.

A few counts support this clone. The chain is built from TRBV28 and TRBJ2-2; 8 positions match TRBD2. Germline-derived CDR1 and CDR2 are MDHEN and SYDVKM. The V segment lost 7 bases and the J segment 5 bases; nucleotides outside the gene matches: 9. There are 15 residues in the CDR3. The CDR3 nucleotides are TGTGCCAGCACCCTCGGGGGGGTCAGAACCGGGGAGCTGTTTTTT. Translation: CASTLGGVRTGELFF.

This clone has more than one count but fewer than ten. The gene calls are TRBV11-2 and TRBJ2-1; possible D gene TRBD1, 6 bases. Trimming cost V 5 bases and J 5 bases, with 10 bases left between them. The CDR3 is made up of 13 amino acids. Germline CDR1 is SGHAT and CDR2 is FQNNGV. CDR3 region: CASSLDRHNEQFF. In DNA form, the CDR3 reads TGTGCCAGCAGCCTCGACAGGCACAATGAGCAGTTCTTC.